Listed below are T cell receptor beta chains from one sample, sequenced in a study of T cell responses to AZD1222 COVID-19 vaccine. This table comes from immunoSEQ multiplex PCR, and its TCRdb copy is limited to in-frame clones, with some not included. Altogether about 120,000 clones are present, 85% to 95% being singletons, with the ten largest covering just under 3%. This specimen was peripheral blood, taken on day 0 of AZD1222 vaccination. The receptors were gathered from an adult in good health. Both conserved end residues are trimmed from each CDR3.

j_call: TRBJ2-1
v_call: TRBV5-1
cdr3_aa: ASSPGSLPGLAHYNEQF

j_call: TRBJ2-7
v_call: TRBV11-2
cdr3_aa: ASSLRTSGGSYEQY

j_call: TRBJ2-1
v_call: TRBV27
cdr3_aa: ASSWGGSYNEQF

j_call: TRBJ2-7
v_call: TRBV19
cdr3_aa: ASSLGQGLTYEQY

j_call: TRBJ2-7
v_call: TRBV2
cdr3_aa: AGTGTALGEQY

j_call: TRBJ1-4
v_call: TRBV14
cdr3_aa: ASSPARGNEKLF

j_call: TRBJ2-2
v_call: TRBV5-1
cdr3_aa: ASSLELANTGELF

j_call: TRBJ1-2
v_call: TRBV6-5
cdr3_aa: ASGQWPVTYGYT

j_call: TRBJ2-2
v_call: TRBV3-1/TRBV3-2
cdr3_aa: ASSQDPRDTGELF

j_call: TRBJ1-2
v_call: TRBV19
cdr3_aa: ASSPRQGGGYT

j_call: TRBJ2-1
v_call: TRBV29-1
cdr3_aa: SVVDPSSYNEQF

j_call: TRBJ1-4
v_call: TRBV27
cdr3_aa: ASSLSGEKLF

j_call: TRBJ1-2
v_call: TRBV28
cdr3_aa: ASSFSQGAPGYT

j_call: TRBJ2-1
v_call: TRBV7-9
cdr3_aa: ASSLGTSDNEQF

j_call: TRBJ2-7
v_call: TRBV10-1
cdr3_aa: ASSEETAGPTYEQY

j_call: TRBJ1-6
v_call: TRBV7-9
cdr3_aa: ASSLDTGPPLH

j_call: TRBJ1-1
v_call: TRBV19
cdr3_aa: ASRDRDMDTEAF

j_call: TRBJ2-1
v_call: TRBV19
cdr3_aa: ASRALGGSYNEQF

j_call: TRBJ1-1
v_call: TRBV7-9
cdr3_aa: ASSLQVSTEAF

j_call: TRBJ2-3
v_call: TRBV29-1
cdr3_aa: SLGLAGADTQY

j_call: TRBJ2-7
v_call: TRBV6-5
cdr3_aa: ASSRNREFQY

j_call: TRBJ2-2
v_call: TRBV12-5
cdr3_aa: ASGYLTSNTGELF

j_call: TRBJ1-1
v_call: TRBV28
cdr3_aa: ASSLRVRNTEAF

j_call: TRBJ2-1
v_call: TRBV19
cdr3_aa: ASSIMTSGYNEQF

j_call: TRBJ2-2
v_call: TRBV5-1
cdr3_aa: ASSQNRGWELF

j_call: TRBJ1-5
v_call: TRBV5-1
cdr3_aa: ASSLGFGRQPQH

j_call: TRBJ2-7
v_call: TRBV11-3
cdr3_aa: ASSSDGRDRHSYEQY

j_call: TRBJ1-4
v_call: TRBV18
cdr3_aa: ASFRDRDEKLF

j_call: TRBJ1-6
v_call: TRBV13
cdr3_aa: ASRHKGSYNSPLH

j_call: TRBJ1-2
v_call: TRBV5-1
cdr3_aa: ASSPAQKFNGYT

j_call: TRBJ2-7
v_call: TRBV7-9
cdr3_aa: ASSLEYFGSSYEQY

j_call: TRBJ2-3
v_call: TRBV27
cdr3_aa: ASSLAGGRDTQY

j_call: TRBJ1-3
v_call: TRBV12-3/TRBV12-4
cdr3_aa: ASRYLANTIY

j_call: TRBJ1-2
v_call: TRBV14
cdr3_aa: ASSQAGGWASSYT

j_call: TRBJ1-1
v_call: TRBV2
cdr3_aa: ASSEFGGTEAF

j_call: TRBJ2-1
v_call: TRBV4-1
cdr3_aa: ASSRGTGTSGYSSYNEQF

j_call: TRBJ2-5
v_call: TRBV10-2
cdr3_aa: ATGLAGEGETQY

j_call: TRBJ2-1
v_call: TRBV5-5
cdr3_aa: ASSLGVSGGPYNEQF

j_call: TRBJ2-5
v_call: TRBV12-5
cdr3_aa: PRGGGLKRERETQY

j_call: TRBJ1-5
v_call: TRBV19
cdr3_aa: ASRRRGLNQPQH

j_call: TRBJ1-1
v_call: TRBV11-2
cdr3_aa: ASSPWRGDTEAF

j_call: TRBJ1-1
v_call: TRBV30
cdr3_aa: AWSAQMNTEAF

j_call: TRBJ2-7
v_call: TRBV5-1
cdr3_aa: ASSYGTSGNSYEQY

j_call: TRBJ1-1
v_call: TRBV27
cdr3_aa: ASRKSAGSEAF

j_call: TRBJ1-5
v_call: TRBV28
cdr3_aa: ASSFTQGARQPQH

j_call: TRBJ1-5
v_call: TRBV3-1/TRBV3-2
cdr3_aa: ASSPSMSNQPQH

j_call: TRBJ2-7
v_call: TRBV6-5
cdr3_aa: AAGEGVGYEQY

j_call: TRBJ1-6
v_call: TRBV6-1
cdr3_aa: ASSEERWSSWGFTPLH

j_call: TRBJ2-5
v_call: TRBV15
cdr3_aa: ATSRGGNEETQY

j_call: TRBJ1-6
v_call: TRBV6-5
cdr3_aa: ASSLGQLNSPLH

j_call: TRBJ2-2
v_call: TRBV4-1
cdr3_aa: ASSQEGHPNTGELF

j_call: TRBJ2-7
v_call: TRBV19
cdr3_aa: ASSLASPYEQY

j_call: TRBJ2-1
v_call: TRBV30
cdr3_aa: AWSVGLRGEQF

j_call: TRBJ1-5
v_call: TRBV3-1/TRBV3-2
cdr3_aa: ASSQGPRANPYSNQPQH

j_call: TRBJ1-2
v_call: TRBV5-1
cdr3_aa: ASSPGTGGKGYGYT

j_call: TRBJ1-2
v_call: TRBV5-5
cdr3_aa: ASSFTRPSDGYT

j_call: TRBJ2-7
v_call: TRBV10-1
cdr3_aa: ASSLGTNYEQY

j_call: TRBJ2-7
v_call: TRBV27
cdr3_aa: ASRLQTGTSSYEQY